Each of the 9 T cell receptor beta chains below was sequenced from the same sample in a study of shared clonotypes between healthy human individuals. The data were produced by immunoSEQ multiplex PCR, yet TCRdb's version contains in-frame clones alone and is incomplete. The repertoire has some 450,000 clones, 77% of them found once; the top ten carry 12%. The sample consisted of PBMCs. These TCRs come from a woman in her thirties or forties in good health. Some clones in this sample may be carry-over from other donors' samples.

A remark on this clone: The likely explanation is a read error, given a far larger clone one base away. No conserved phenylalanine or tryptophan ends this CDR3, so it is likely a read error. This rearrangement joins TRBV2 to TRBJ1-2; tentative D call: TRBD1 (5 bases). Trimming cost V 7 bases and J 7 bases, with 22 bases left between them. Germline V gene lookup returns CDR1 SNHLY and CDR2 FYNNEI. The CDR3 consists of 15 residues. In DNA, the CDR3 is TGTGCCAGCACGCCGGGGCAGGGCTCCCTAGGTGGCTACACCCTC. Translation: CASTPGQGSLGGYTL.

The chain joins TRBV27 to TRBJ1-5; no clear D. V was pared by 2 bases and J by 3 bases, with 11 bases between. This CDR3 has 15 amino acids. Germline V gene data show CDR1 as MNHEY and CDR2 as SMNVEV (reference sequence). In nucleotides, the CDR3 is TGTGCCAGCAGTTTAGACCCGGATAACAATCAGCCCCAGCATTTT. Encoded protein: CASSLDPDNNQPQHF.

The V call is TRBV10-2, the J call TRBJ2-7; 8 bases match TRBD2. Looked up from germline, CDR1 is WSHSY and CDR2 is SAAADI. V shed 6 bases and J 3 bases; nucleotides not matched to a gene: 7. The CDR3 contains 14 residues. The CDR3 loop reads CASRAGTSIYEQYF. The CDR3 DNA is TGCGCCAGCAGAGCCGGGACTAGTATCTACGAGCAGTACTTC.

A word on this clone: The same CDR3 arises from other DNA sequences in this sample as well. The chain has TRBV28 and TRBJ2-7; 7 positions agree with TRBD1. Losses at the gene ends were 6 bases for V and 1 base for J; bases not matched to a gene: 0. CDR3 length: 12 residues. The germline gives CDR1 MDHEN, CDR2 SYDVKM. The CDR3 DNA is TGTGCCAGCAGGACAGGGTCCTACGAGCAGTACTTC. As protein: CASRTGSYEQYF.

The table lists this clone with a count of one. This sequence is one base from a far larger clone and is likely a read error. This CDR3 is also generated by other DNA sequences in the sample. The chain recombines TRBV29-1 with TRBJ1-1, with D possibly matching TRBD1 (6 bases). Germline V gene sequence: CDR1 SQVTM, CDR2 ANQGSEA. This CDR3 comprises 17 residues. CDR3: CSVEDPNGRGMGTEAFF. In nucleotides, the CDR3 is TGCAGCGTTGAAGATCCCAACGGGAGGGGGATGGGCACTGAAGCCTTCTTT.

The V gene is TRBV11-3, the J gene TRBJ1-1; D is perhaps TRBD1 (5 bases). V was pared by 5 bases and J by 10 bases, with 17 bases between. CDR1 is SGHNT and CDR2 is YENEEA in the germline V gene. CDR3 length: 13 residues. CDR3 amino acids: CASSRTDRGIAFF. CDR3 bases: TGTGCCAGCAGCCGAACTGATAGGGGTATAGCTTTCTTT. The whole variable domain, filled in from reference TRBV11-3 and TRBJ1-1, reads EAGVVQSPRYKIIEKKQPVAFWCNPISGHNTLYWYLQNLGQGPELLIRYENEEAVDDSQLPKDRFSAERLKGVDSTLKIQPAELGDSAVYLCASSRTDRGIAFFGQGTRLTVV.

The chain links TRBV7-8 to TRBJ2-1; the D gene is possibly TRBD1 (7 bases). The germline CDR1 and CDR2 sequences are SGHVS and FQNEAQ. Trimming took 1 base from V and 5 from J, leaving 9 bases between them. The CDR3 spans 14 residues. The CDR3 nucleotides read TGTGCCAGCAGCTTAGGCAGGGGGGACAATGAGCAGTTCTTC. The encoded protein is CASSLGRGDNEQFF.

With regard to this clone: A single base separates this from a much larger clone, so it may be a read error. The chain carries TRBV11-2 and TRBJ2-5, with 11 nucleotides matching TRBD2. The CDR3 length is 16 residues. With V trimmed by 5 bases and J by 5 bases, 10 bases remained unmatched. The germline CDR1 and CDR2 sequences are SGHAT and FQNNGV. The CDR3 sequence is CASSQVLAGEGETQYF. The CDR3 DNA follows: TGTGCCAGCAGCCAGGTACTAGCGGGAGAGGGTGAGACCCAGTACTTC.

This chain links TRBV4-1 with TRBJ2-5; 7 bases align to TRBD2. Per the germline V gene, CDR1 is MGHRA and CDR2 is YSYEKL. This CDR3 has 18 residues. Losses at the gene ends were 0 bases for V and 11 bases for J; bases not matched to a gene: 21. The CDR3 nucleotides are TGCGCCAGCAGCCAAGAGACCGGGCCGGGAGGCCACCAAGTGGGGCAGTACTTC. This sequence encodes CASSQETGPGGHQVGQYF.